This TCR beta chain emerged from a study of T cells in Graves' hyperthyroidism and ophthalmopathy (dated by TCRdb to the late 2010s). For the study in its entirety: Peripheral blood samples were taken at the time of initial diagnosis, prior to any treatment. After blood sampling, hyperthyroidism patients were treated with methimazole at a starting dose of 30 mg daily, and ophthalmopathy patients were treated with high-dose intravenous methylprednisolone. Thyroid tissue and blood T-cell repertoires from about 6 Graves' hyperthyroidism patients were also compared in the study. A discovery cohort of fewer than 110 patients, about 44 with Graves' ophthalmopathy and about 60 with stable Graves' hyperthyroidism, was used to find distinguishing TCR V-J signatures. TCR Vbeta CDR3 sequencing of 120 to 150 peripheral blood samples (43 ophthalmopathy, some 75 hyperthyroidism and about 17 progressor patients) is reported in the paper. Prospective prediction of ophthalmopathy was tested in an independent validation cohort consisting of some 20 hyperthyroidism patients and 17 patients who later progressed to ophthalmopathy. For training and testing, the approximately 97 patients in the discovery cohort were randomly divided in a 7:3 ratio.

About this clonotype: Its antigen is still unknown. The record has no base qualities; no much larger clone is one base away.

TCR beta CDR3 regions were amplified from RNA transcripts. For the first round of RT-PCR on the TCR CDR3, the HTBI primer set was used together with the Qiagen OneStep RT-PCR kit. Libraries were constructed in a second round of multiplex PCR, after which size selection and purification were carried out. Paired-end sequencing of the libraries was performed with 100 bp reads on an Illumina HiSeq2000. The authors' pipeline ran thus. Raw data were processed with SOAPnuke, discarding reads with adapters, uncalled bases, mean Phred below 15, or no exact constant-primer or identifier match. COPE v1.2.5 was used to merge the high-quality paired reads, and each unique nucleotide sequence was defined as a clonotype. MiTCR v1.1 was used to align the clonotypes against IMGT TRBV, TRBD and TRBJ reference segments. The analysis was restricted to V-J combinations with a frequency above 0.0001, which together covered roughly 99% of the repertoires. The TCS score was defined as F50 (clonal expansion) divided by E x V (chaos), with BLOSUM62-based TCRdist calculated between CDR3 peptides within each V-J. Welch's t-statistics and random forest reduced several hundred V-J features to 13, which were used in a naive Bayes classifier (R e1071). The public reads were quality trimmed at Q25 with fastp and then assembled into clones with MiXCR by TCRdb, keeping productive beta chains. Here each entry gathers all rows of one CDR3 protein and keeps the most common genes and DNA. The authors' filters were not applied to this entry. The sample records fewer than 900,000 distinct CDR3 sequences, around 20% of which are singletons. Together, the top ten hold over 15% of the sample.

Hyperthyroidism patients were newly diagnosed, had a disease duration of under 2 months, and were aged 18 to 65 years. Any patient with an uncontrolled infection, another autoimmune disease, pregnancy or lactation was excluded. Clinical symptoms, serum thyroxine and TRAb, thyroid ultrasound, and orbital computed tomography formed the basis for the diagnoses. For progressor patients, blood was drawn at the first diagnosis of hyperthyroidism, before any ophthalmopathy symptoms had appeared. PBMCs were separated from about 10 ml of fresh peripheral blood using Ficoll-Paque density gradient centrifugation. Progressor patients were initially diagnosed with Graves' hyperthyroidism and developed ophthalmopathy during follow-up. Total RNA was extracted with Trizol reagent, and quality was checked on an Agilent 2100 Bioanalyzer. General study outcomes and caveats: No statistical method was used to fix the sample size in advance, and group allocation was not hidden from the investigators. During validation, the model predicted progression to ophthalmopathy a median of about 6.5 months ahead of onset, with roughly 65% sensitivity and almost 75% specificity. Blood samples also contained most of the expanded thyroid clonotypes (frequency above 0.001), which suggests that blood repertoires may reflect thyroid immune responses. A model built on a 13 V-J signature distinguished ophthalmopathy from stable hyperthyroidism, reaching 85% to 90% sensitivity and 81.08% specificity in cross-validation and 80%/75% in testing.

Sequencing was done on a sample of blood. This sequence originates from a woman in her fifties or sixties with Graves' hyperthyroidism that later progressed to Graves' ophthalmopathy.

This receptor carries the CDR3 CAINKQGSPQAFF. Here is the DNA: TGTGCCATCAATAAACAGGGATCGCCCCAAGCTTTCTTT. The chain links TRBV10-3 with TRBJ1-1; TRBD1 is a possible D gene, resting on 6 matching bases. As encoded in the germline V gene, CDR1 is ENHRY while CDR2 is SYGVKD. The CDR3 runs 13 amino acids, cysteine and phenylalanine included. The entry retains the CDR3 DNA only, 39 bases that are in frame from base 1. Trimming removed 7 bases from V and 9 bases from J, leaving 18 bases between the germline ends.